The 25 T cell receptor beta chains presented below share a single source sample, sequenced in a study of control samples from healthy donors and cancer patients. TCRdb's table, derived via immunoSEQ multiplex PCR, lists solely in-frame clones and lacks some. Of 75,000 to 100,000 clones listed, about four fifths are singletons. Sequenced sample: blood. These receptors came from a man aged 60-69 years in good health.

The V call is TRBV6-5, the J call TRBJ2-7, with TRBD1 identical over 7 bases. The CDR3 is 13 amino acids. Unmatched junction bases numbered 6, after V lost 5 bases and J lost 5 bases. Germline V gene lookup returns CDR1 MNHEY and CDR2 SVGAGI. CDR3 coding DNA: TGTGCCAGCAGTCGACAGGGTTTCCACGAGCAGTACTTC. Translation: CASSRQGFHEQYF.

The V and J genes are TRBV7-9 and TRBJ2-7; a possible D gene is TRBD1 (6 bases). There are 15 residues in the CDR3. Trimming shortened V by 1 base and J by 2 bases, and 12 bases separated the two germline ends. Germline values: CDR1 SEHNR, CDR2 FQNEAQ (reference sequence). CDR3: CASSLDRDRPYEQYF. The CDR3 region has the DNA TGTGCCAGCAGCTTAGATAGAGACAGGCCCTACGAGCAGTACTTC.

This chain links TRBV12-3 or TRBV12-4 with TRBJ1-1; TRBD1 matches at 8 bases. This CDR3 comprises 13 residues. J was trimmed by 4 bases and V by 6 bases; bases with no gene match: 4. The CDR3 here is CASSWTGSTEAFF. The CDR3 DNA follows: TGTGCCAGCAGCTGGACAGGGAGCACTGAAGCTTTCTTT.

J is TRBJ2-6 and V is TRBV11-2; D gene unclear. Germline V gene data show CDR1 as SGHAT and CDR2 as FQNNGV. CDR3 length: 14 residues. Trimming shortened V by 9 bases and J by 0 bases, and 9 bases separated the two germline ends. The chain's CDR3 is CASRLGSGANVLTF. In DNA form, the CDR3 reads TGTGCCAGTAGGTTGGGCTCTGGGGCCAACGTCCTGACTTTC. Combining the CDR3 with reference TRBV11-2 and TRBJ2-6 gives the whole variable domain EAGVAQSPRYKIIEKRQSVAFWCNPISGHATLYWYQQILGQGPKLLIQFQNNGVVDDSQLPKDRFSAERLKGVDSTLKIQPAKLEDSAVYLCASRLGSGANVLTFGAGSRLTVL.

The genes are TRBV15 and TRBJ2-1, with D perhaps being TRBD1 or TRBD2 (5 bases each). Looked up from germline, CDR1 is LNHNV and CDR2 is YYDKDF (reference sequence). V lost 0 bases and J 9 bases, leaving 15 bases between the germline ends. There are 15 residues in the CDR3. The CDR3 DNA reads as TGTGCCACCAGCAGAGATCGGCTCGGGGCGGCTGAGCAGTTCTTC. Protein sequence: CATSRDRLGAAEQFF.

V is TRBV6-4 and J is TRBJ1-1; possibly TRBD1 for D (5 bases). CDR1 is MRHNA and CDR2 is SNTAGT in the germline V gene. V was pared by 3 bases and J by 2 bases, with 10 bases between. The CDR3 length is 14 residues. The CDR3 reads CASSEGQSNTEAFF. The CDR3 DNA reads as TGTGCCAGCAGTGAGGGGCAGTCTAACACTGAAGCTTTCTTT.

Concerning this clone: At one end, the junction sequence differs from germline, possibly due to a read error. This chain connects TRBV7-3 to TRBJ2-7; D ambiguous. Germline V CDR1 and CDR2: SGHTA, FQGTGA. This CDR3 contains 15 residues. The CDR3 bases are TGTGCCAGCAGCCTAACGGGTTTCGCCTCCTACGAGCAGTACTTC. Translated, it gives CASSLTGFASYEQYF.

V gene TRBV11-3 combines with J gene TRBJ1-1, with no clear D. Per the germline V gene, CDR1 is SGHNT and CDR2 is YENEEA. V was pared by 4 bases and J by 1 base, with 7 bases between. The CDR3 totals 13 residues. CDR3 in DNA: TGTGCCAGCAGCTGGCGGCGGAACACTGAAGCTTTCTTT. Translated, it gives CASSWRRNTEAFF.

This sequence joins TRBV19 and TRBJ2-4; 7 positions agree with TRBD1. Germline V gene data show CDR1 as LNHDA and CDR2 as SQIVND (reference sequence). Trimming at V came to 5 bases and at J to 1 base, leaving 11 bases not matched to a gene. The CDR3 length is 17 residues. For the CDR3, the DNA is TGTGCCAGTAGTGGGCTGGTGCAGGGGGTGGCCAAAAACATTCAGTACTTC. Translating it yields CASSGLVQGVAKNIQYF.

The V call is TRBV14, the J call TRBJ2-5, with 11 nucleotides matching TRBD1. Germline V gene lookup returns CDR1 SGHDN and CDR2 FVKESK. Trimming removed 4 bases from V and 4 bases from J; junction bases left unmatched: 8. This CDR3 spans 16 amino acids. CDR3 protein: CASSLPLDRGRETQYF. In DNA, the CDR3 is TGTGCCAGCAGCCTCCCCCTGGACAGGGGGCGAGAGACCCAGTACTTC.

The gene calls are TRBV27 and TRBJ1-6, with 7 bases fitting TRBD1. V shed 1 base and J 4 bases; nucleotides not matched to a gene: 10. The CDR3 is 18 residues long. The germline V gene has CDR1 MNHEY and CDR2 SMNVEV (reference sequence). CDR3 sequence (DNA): TGTGCCAGCAGTTTATATCAGATGGGACAGACTTATAATTCACCCCTCCACTTT. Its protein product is CASSLYQMGQTYNSPLHF.

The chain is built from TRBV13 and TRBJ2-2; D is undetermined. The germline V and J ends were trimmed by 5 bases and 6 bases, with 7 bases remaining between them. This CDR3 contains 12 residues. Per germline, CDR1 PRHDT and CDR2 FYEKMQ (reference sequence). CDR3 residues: CASSAQAGELFF. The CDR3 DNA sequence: TGTGCCAGCAGCGCCCAGGCCGGGGAGCTGTTTTTT.

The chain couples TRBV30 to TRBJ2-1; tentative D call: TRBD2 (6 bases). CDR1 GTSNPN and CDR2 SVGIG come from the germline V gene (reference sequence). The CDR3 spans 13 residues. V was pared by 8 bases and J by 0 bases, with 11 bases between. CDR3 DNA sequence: TGTGCCCTCAACGGGGGCTCCTACAATGAGCAGTTCTTC. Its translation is CALNGGSYNEQFF.

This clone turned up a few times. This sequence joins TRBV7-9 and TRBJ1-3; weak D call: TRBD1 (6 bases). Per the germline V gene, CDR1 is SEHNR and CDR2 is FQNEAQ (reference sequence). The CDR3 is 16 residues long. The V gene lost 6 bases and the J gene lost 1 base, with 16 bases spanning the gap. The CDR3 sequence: CASRGTQGGSGNTIYF. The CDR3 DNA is TGTGCCAGCAGGGGCACACAAGGGGGATCTGGAAACACCATATATTTT.

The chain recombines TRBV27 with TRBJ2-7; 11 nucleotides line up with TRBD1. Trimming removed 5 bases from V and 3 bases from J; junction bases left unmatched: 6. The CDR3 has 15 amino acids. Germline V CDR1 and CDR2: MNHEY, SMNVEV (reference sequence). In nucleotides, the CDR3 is TGTGCCAGCAGTGGGCCCGGGACAGGGGGCTACGAGCAGTACTTC. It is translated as CASSGPGTGGYEQYF.

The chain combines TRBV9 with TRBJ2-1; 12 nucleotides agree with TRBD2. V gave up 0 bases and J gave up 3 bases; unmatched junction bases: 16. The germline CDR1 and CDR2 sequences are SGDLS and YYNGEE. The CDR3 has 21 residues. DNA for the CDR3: TGTGCCAGCAGCGTAGGTCAGGGGGCATGGGGACTAGCGGGCCACTACAATGAGCAGTTCTTC. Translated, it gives CASSVGQGAWGLAGHYNEQFF.

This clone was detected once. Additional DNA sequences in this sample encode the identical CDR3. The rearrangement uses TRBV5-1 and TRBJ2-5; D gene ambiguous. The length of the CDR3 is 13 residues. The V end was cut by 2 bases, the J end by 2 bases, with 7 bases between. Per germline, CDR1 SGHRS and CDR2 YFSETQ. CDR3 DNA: TGCGCCAGCAGCTTCGGCGGACAAGAGACCCAGTACTTC. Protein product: CASSFGGQETQYF.

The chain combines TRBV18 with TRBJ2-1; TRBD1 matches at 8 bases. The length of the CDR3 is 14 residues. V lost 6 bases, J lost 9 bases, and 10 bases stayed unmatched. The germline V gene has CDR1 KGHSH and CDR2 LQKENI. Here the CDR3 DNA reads TGTGCCAGCTCGCCTACAACAGGGGGTGGTGAGCAGTTCTTC. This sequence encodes CASSPTTGGGEQFF. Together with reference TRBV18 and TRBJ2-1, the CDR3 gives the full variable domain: NAGVMQNPRHLVRRRGQEARLRCSPMKGHSHVYWYRQLPEEGLKFMVYLQKENIIDESGMPKERFSAEFPKEGPSILRIQQVVRGDSAAYFCASSPTTGGGEQFFGPGTRLTVL.

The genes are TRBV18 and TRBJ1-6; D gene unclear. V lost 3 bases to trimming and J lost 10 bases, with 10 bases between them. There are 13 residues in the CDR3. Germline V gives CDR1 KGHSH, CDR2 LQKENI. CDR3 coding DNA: TGTGCCAGCTCACCTATGAGTGACTCACCCCTCCACTTT. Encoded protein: CASSPMSDSPLHF.

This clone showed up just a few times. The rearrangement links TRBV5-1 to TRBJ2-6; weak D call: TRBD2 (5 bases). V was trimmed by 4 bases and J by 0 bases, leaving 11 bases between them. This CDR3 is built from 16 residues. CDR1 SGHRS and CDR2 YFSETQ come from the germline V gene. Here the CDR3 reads CASSVPTSSGANVLTF. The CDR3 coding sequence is TGCGCCAGCAGCGTGCCAACTAGCTCTGGGGCCAACGTCCTGACTTTC.

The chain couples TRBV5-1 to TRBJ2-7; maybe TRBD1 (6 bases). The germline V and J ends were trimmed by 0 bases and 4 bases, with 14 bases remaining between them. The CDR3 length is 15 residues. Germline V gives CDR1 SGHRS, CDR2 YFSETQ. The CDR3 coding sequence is TGCGCCAGCAGCTTGGGGCCAGGGGTTTCGTACGAGCAGTACTTC. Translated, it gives CASSLGPGVSYEQYF.

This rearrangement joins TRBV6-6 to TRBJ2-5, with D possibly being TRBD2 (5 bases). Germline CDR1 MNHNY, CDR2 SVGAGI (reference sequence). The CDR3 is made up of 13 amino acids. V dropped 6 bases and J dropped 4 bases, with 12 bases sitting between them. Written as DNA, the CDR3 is TGTGCCAGCAGCCGGGGAGACGGAGAGACCCAGTACTTC. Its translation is CASSRGDGETQYF.

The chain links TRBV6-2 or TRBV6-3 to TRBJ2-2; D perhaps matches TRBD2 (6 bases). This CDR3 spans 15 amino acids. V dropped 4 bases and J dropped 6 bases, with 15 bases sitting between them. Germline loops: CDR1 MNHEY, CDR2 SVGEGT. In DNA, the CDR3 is TGTGCCAGCAGTTTAAGGGACTCCCTCCCCGGGGAGCTGTTTTTT. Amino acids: CASSLRDSLPGELFF.

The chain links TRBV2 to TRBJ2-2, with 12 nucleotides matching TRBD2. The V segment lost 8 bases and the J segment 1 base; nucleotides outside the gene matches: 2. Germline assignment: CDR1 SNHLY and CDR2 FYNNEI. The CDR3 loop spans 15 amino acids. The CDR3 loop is CASRGLAGNTGELFF. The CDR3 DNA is TGTGCCAGCCGGGGACTAGCGGGGAACACCGGGGAGCTGTTTTTT.

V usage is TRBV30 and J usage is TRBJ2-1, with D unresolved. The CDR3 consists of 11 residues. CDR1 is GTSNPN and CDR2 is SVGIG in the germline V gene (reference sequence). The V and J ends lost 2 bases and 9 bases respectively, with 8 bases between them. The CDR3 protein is CAWSIGGEQFF. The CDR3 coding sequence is TGTGCCTGGAGTATCGGCGGTGAGCAGTTCTTC.